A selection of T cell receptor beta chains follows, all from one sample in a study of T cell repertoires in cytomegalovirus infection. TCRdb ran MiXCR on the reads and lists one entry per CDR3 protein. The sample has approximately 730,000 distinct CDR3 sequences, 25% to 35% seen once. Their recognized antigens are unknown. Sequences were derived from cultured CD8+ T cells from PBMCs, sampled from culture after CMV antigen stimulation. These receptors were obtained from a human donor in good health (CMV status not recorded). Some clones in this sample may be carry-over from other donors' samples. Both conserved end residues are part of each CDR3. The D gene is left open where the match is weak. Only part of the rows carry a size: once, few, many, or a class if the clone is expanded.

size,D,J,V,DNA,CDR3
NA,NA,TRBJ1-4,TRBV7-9,TGTGCCAGCAGCTTCGGCCGATCGGAAGAAAAACTGTTTTTT,CASSFGRSEEKLFF
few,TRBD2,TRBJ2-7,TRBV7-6,TGTGCCAGCAGCCACGGGGGGGTCTACGAGCAGTACTTC,CASSHGGVYEQYF
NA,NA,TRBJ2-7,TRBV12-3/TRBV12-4,TGTGCCAGCAGTCCCGGGACATTAACCTACGAGCAGTACTTC,CASSPGTLTYEQYF
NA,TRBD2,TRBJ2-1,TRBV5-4,TGTGCCAGCAGGGTTCTCGGGGGGAGGGGCAATGAGCAGTTCTTC,CASRVLGGRGNEQFF
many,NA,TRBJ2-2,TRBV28,TGTGCCAGCAGCCTACAAATCCCGGGACACGGTCCCGGGGAGCTGTTTTTT,CASSLQIPGHGPGELFF
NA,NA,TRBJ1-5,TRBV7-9,TGTGCCAGCAGCTCGCCGGGACGCAATCAGCCCCAGCATTTT,CASSSPGRNQPQHF
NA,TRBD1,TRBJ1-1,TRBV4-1,TGCGCCAGCAGCCTCAACCCCAGGGGGCCCACTGAAGCTTTCTTT,CASSLNPRGPTEAFF
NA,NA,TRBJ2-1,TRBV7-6,TGTGCCAGCAGCCCGGTTCCGGAGTCCAATGAGCAGTTCTTC,CASSPVPESNEQFF
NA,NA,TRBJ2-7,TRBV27,TGTGCCAGCAGTTTATCGGCTCGGTACGAGCAGTACTTC,CASSLSARYEQYF
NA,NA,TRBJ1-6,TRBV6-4,TGTGCCAGCAGTGACTCGTTTAGGGGGTCACCCCTCCACTTT,CASSDSFRGSPLHF
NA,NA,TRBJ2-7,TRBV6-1,TGTGCCAGCAGGGACCCAACCTCCTCCTACGAGCAGTACTTC,CASRDPTSSYEQYF
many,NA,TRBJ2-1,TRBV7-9,TGTGCCAGCAGCACATACGGGGACTCGCAGTCCGATGAGCAGTTCTTC,CASSTYGDSQSDEQFF
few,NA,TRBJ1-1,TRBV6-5,TGTGCCAGCAGTTATTCGGACAGATTGAACACTGAAGCTTTCTTT,CASSYSDRLNTEAFF
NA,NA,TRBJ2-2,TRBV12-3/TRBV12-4,TGTGCCAGCAGTTTGGAGGGGGCCCACACCGGGGAGCTGTTTTTT,CASSLEGAHTGELFF
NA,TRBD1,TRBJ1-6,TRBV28,TGTGCCAGCAGTTCGACAGGGGTAAAATCACCCCTCCACTTT,CASSSTGVKSPLHF
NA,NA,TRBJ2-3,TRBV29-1,TGCAGCGTTGTGTGGTGGGGCACAGATACGCAGTATTTT,CSVVWWGTDTQYF
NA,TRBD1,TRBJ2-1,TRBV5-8,TGTGCCATCTCCCCTGGGGACAGGGCCTACAATGAGCAGTTCTTC,CAISPGDRAYNEQFF
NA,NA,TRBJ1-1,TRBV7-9,TGTGCCAGCAGCTCACCATTGTACACTGAAGCTTTCTTT,CASSSPLYTEAFF
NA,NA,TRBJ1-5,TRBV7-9,TGTGCCAGCAGCTTAGCTTGGGGGCAGGGAGGTAATCATCAGCCCCAGCATTTT,CASSLAWGQGGNHQPQHF
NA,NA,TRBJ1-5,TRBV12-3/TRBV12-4,TGTGCCAGCAGTTTGAACCCACCCAATCAGCCCCAGCATTTT,CASSLNPPNQPQHF
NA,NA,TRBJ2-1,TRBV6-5,TGTGCCAGCAGTTACGGTAGAGGGCACAATGAGCAGTTCTTC,CASSYGRGHNEQFF
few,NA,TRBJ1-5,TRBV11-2,TGTGCCAGCAGCTTAGATCACCGAAGCAATCAGCCCCAGCATTTT,CASSLDHRSNQPQHF
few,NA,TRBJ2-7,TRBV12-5,TGTGCTAGTGGTTTAGTCGGGGAGCTCTACGAGCAGTACTTC,CASGLVGELYEQYF